The 28 T cell receptor beta chains presented below share a single source sample, sequenced in a study of shared clonotypes between healthy human individuals (TCRdb year 2020). The protocol used for the library was the immunoSEQ multiplex PCR assay. TCRdb took over this immuneACCESS table, retaining in-frame rearrangements with V and J assigned. Such tables are incomplete; in checked studies, under half of the missing clones stem from an unresolved V gene, and the remainder is unexplained. The sample table shows over 1.5 million clones, and roughly 98% are seen once. The ten largest clones take up 0.4% to 0.55% of the sample. Material for sequencing was naive CD4+ T cells sorted from blood. The cell subset or site tag for this specimen amounts to: CD45RA+ positively selected. The receptors here all came from a man younger than 45 in good health.

The chain's CDR3 is CASSPRQGLTEAFF. CDR3 sequence (DNA): TGTGCCAGCAGCCCTAGACAGGGTTTAACTGAAGCTTTCTTT. The chain combines TRBV14 with TRBJ1-1; 7 nucleotides line up with TRBD1. The CDR3 contains 14 residues. The junction had 7 bases not matched to a gene; V was cut back by 4 bases and J by 5 bases. The germline CDR1 and CDR2 sequences are SGHDN and FVKESK.

J is TRBJ2-1 and V is TRBV7-9, with TRBD2 identical over 10 bases. The germline V gene has CDR1 SEHNR and CDR2 FQNEAQ (reference sequence). This CDR3 is built from 19 residues. Unmatched junction bases numbered 16, after V lost 5 bases and J lost 3 bases. The DNA of the CDR3 is TGTGCCAGCAGCCGAGTGTTGAACAGCGGGAGGGCCTTCTACAATGAGCAGTTCTTC. It encodes CASSRVLNSGRAFYNEQFF. Variable domain in full (rest from reference TRBV7-9 and TRBJ2-1): DTGVSQNPRHKITKRGQNVTFRCDPISEHNRLYWYRQTLGQGPEFLTYFQNEAQLEKSRLLSDRFSAERPKGSFSTLEIQRTEQGDSAMYLCASSRVLNSGRAFYNEQFFGPGTRLTVL.

This chain links TRBV11-2 with TRBJ2-4; D perhaps matches TRBD1 (6 bases). Per the germline V gene, CDR1 is SGHAT and CDR2 is FQNNGV. V dropped 2 bases and J dropped 8 bases, with 19 bases sitting between them. This CDR3 spans 16 amino acids. CDR3 protein: CASSLFGGQLVDIQYF. For the CDR3, the DNA is TGTGCCAGCAGCTTATTCGGCGGACAGTTAGTAGACATTCAGTACTTC. Combining the CDR3 with reference TRBV11-2 and TRBJ2-4 gives the whole variable domain EAGVAQSPRYKIIEKRQSVAFWCNPISGHATLYWYQQILGQGPKLLIQFQNNGVVDDSQLPKDRFSAERLKGVDSTLKIQPAKLEDSAVYLCASSLFGGQLVDIQYFGAGTRLSVL.

The V gene is TRBV4-3, the J gene TRBJ2-1, with D hard to call. Germline lookup yields CDR1 LGHNA and CDR2 YSLEER. V lost 4 bases to trimming and J lost 8 bases, with 12 bases between them. The length of the CDR3 is 13 residues. The CDR3 sequence is CASSRSILDEQFF. The CDR3 DNA sequence: TGCGCCAGCAGCCGATCAATTTTGGATGAGCAGTTCTTC.

The chain links TRBV7-2 to TRBJ1-2; 7 bases line up with TRBD1. This CDR3 has 13 amino acids. The V gene end was trimmed by 6 bases and the J gene end by 4 bases; junction bases not matched to a gene: 5. Germline V gene lookup returns CDR1 SGHTA and CDR2 FQGNSA. In DNA form, the CDR3 reads TGTGCCAGCAGTACAGGGGATACCTATGGCTACACCTTC. As protein: CASSTGDTYGYTF.

This clone was detected only once. The CDR3 DNA sequence: TGCGCCAGCTCCTACGAGCAGTACTTC. Translated: CASSYEQYF. The chain has TRBV10-2 and TRBJ2-7; D gene unclear. Germline V lookup: CDR1 WSHSY, CDR2 SAAADI. The CDR3 sequence is 9 residues long. V was pared by 8 bases and J by 1 base, with 0 bases between.

As for this clone: Other DNA sequences in the same sample also yield this CDR3. The chain joins TRBV5-1 to TRBJ2-3; 12 bases agree with TRBD2. Germline CDR1 SGHRS, CDR2 YFSETQ. CDR3 length: 15 amino acids. The V gene end was trimmed by 4 bases and the J gene end by 3 bases; junction bases not matched to a gene: 3. The DNA of the CDR3 is TGCGCCAGCAGCCCGGGACTAGCGGGTACAGATACGCAGTATTTT. Translated, it gives CASSPGLAGTDTQYF.

The chain uses TRBV6-5 and TRBJ1-3; D is uncertain. The CDR3 has 13 amino acids. CDR1 is MNHEY and CDR2 is SVGAGI in the germline V gene. Between the trimmed V and J ends, which lost 4 bases and 7 bases, there was a span of 11 bases. CDR3 bases: TGTGCCAGCAGTTTTGGTGTAGGCAACACCATATATTTT. Its protein is CASSFGVGNTIYF.

The chain combines TRBV19 with TRBJ1-1; D is ambiguous. This CDR3 contains 14 residues. Trimming removed 3 bases at V and 1 base at J, with 9 bases between. Germline V gene sequence: CDR1 LNHDA, CDR2 SQIVND (reference sequence). CDR3 region: CASSIRVANTEAFF. CDR3 DNA sequence: TGTGCCAGTAGTATTCGGGTTGCGAACACTGAAGCTTTCTTT.

Note on this clone: Other DNA sequences of this sample code for an identical CDR3. The chain has TRBV28 and TRBJ2-7, with D perhaps TRBD1 (6 bases). The V and J ends lost 8 bases and 0 bases respectively, with 14 bases between them. The CDR3 has 14 residues. CDR1 MDHEN and CDR2 SYDVKM come from the germline V gene. The CDR3 spells CASSQGVPSYEQYF. The CDR3 DNA sequence: TGTGCCAGCTCACAGGGTGTCCCCTCCTACGAGCAGTACTTC.

The J gene is TRBJ2-5, the V gene TRBV6-5, with no clear D. Trimming stripped 1 base from V and 5 bases from J, with 8 bases between. This CDR3 has 13 residues. Looked up from germline, CDR1 is MNHEY and CDR2 is SVGAGI. The CDR3 sequence is CASSYLSEETQYF. The CDR3, as DNA: TGTGCCAGCAGTTACTTGTCGGAGGAGACCCAGTACTTC.

This clone is a singleton in its sample. V and J are TRBV28 and TRBJ2-7; TRBD2 matches 14 bases. V was clipped by 5 bases and J by 0 bases; unmatched bases: 6. There are 17 residues in the CDR3. In germline, CDR1 is MDHEN, CDR2 SYDVKM. The CDR3 protein is CASSTAGTSGSSYEQYF. The CDR3 coding sequence is TGTGCCAGCAGTACCGCCGGGACTAGCGGGAGCTCCTACGAGCAGTACTTC.

The chain is built from TRBV28 and TRBJ2-1, with no clear D. The CDR3 contains 15 residues. V was shortened by 7 bases and J by 3 bases, with 16 bases between the two germline ends. Germline lookup yields CDR1 MDHEN and CDR2 SYDVKM. The CDR3 region has the DNA TGTGCCAGCATGGGCGACTCGCGGAGCTACAATGAGCAGTTCTTC. It yields the protein CASMGDSRSYNEQFF.

The rearrangement links TRBV5-4 to TRBJ2-4; 7 bases agree with TRBD1. V was pared by 4 bases and J by 3 bases, with 10 bases of the junction left unmatched. The CDR3 has 16 residues. Per the germline V gene, CDR1 is SGHNT and CDR2 is YYREEE (reference sequence). The CDR3 coding sequence is TGTGCCAGCAGCCCGACAGGGTTGGGGCGCAAAAACATTCAGTACTTC. Amino acids: CASSPTGLGRKNIQYF.

The chain joins TRBV7-9 to TRBJ1-3, with unresolved D. The CDR3 runs to 16 residues. V lost 3 bases, J lost 4 bases, and 16 bases lay in between. Germline V gene data show CDR1 as SEHNR and CDR2 as FQNEAQ (reference sequence). The CDR3 here is CASSFPLGRSGNTIYF. CDR3 DNA sequence: TGTGCCAGCAGCTTCCCTTTAGGGAGGTCCGGAAACACCATATATTTT.

The chain employs TRBV5-4 and TRBJ1-1, with D perhaps matching TRBD1 (5 bases). CDR3 length: 16 residues. Germline V CDR1 and CDR2: SGHNT, YYREEE (reference sequence). V dropped 2 bases and J dropped 5 bases, with 19 bases sitting between them. In DNA, the CDR3 is TGTGCCAGCAGCTTCGGGGGAGGGAAGGCGAATACTGAAGCTTTCTTT. Protein: CASSFGGGKANTEAFF.

The chain links TRBV2 to TRBJ1-4; 9 positions agree with TRBD1. This CDR3 comprises 14 residues. The J segment lost 5 bases and the V segment lost 7 bases, leaving 5 bases of the junction unmatched. Germline CDR1 is SNHLY and CDR2 is FYNNEI. CDR3 amino acids: CASTRDRANEKLFF. Here the CDR3 DNA reads TGTGCCAGCACCCGGGACAGGGCGAATGAAAAACTGTTTTTT.

This chain uses TRBV6-4 with TRBJ2-3; 9 nucleotides match TRBD1. The CDR3 covers 12 residues. V dropped 8 bases and J dropped 5; count of bases not matched to a gene: 2. Germline V gene sequence: CDR1 MRHNA, CDR2 SNTAGT. CDR3 amino acids: CASGTGLDTQYF. The DNA for the CDR3 is TGTGCCAGCGGGACAGGGTTAGATACGCAGTATTTT.

The count of this clone is one. This chain uses TRBV23-1 with TRBJ1-2; perhaps TRBD1 as D (5 bases). TRBV23-1 carries the ORF label, with uncertain function. V shed 7 bases and J shed 7 bases, with 25 bases lying between them. The CDR3 has 16 residues. The CDR3 DNA is TGCGCCAGCACCGAGGACTCAGGGTCATTCAGTGGTGGCTACACCTTC. This codes for CASTEDSGSFSGGYTF.

This clone was observed a handful of times. This rearrangement joins TRBV2 to TRBJ2-2, with a tentative D call TRBD2 (5 bases). This CDR3 comprises 13 residues. Trimming stripped 11 bases from V and 4 bases from J, with 14 bases between. Germline-derived CDR1 and CDR2 are SNHLY and FYNNEI. This CDR3 is CAGRTFTTGELFF. The CDR3 DNA is TGTGCCGGTCGGACTTTTACCACCGGGGAGCTGTTTTTT.

The table lists this clone with a count of one. This sample also contains other DNA sequences that code for the same CDR3. The chain joins TRBV10-2 to TRBJ1-5; D not resolved. V was cut by 0 bases and J by 0 bases, with 6 bases left in between. Germline CDR1 reads WSHSY; CDR2 reads SAAADI. The CDR3 runs to 15 residues. The CDR3 sequence: CASSESGGSNQPQHF. DNA for the CDR3: TGCGCCAGCAGTGAGTCAGGTGGTAGCAATCAGCCCCAGCATTTT.

The chain links TRBV29-1 to TRBJ2-5; D remains unclear. This CDR3 comprises 16 residues. The germline V and J ends were trimmed by 4 bases and 2 bases, with 20 bases remaining between them. Germline V gives CDR1 SQVTM, CDR2 ANQGSEA. Here the CDR3 DNA reads TGCAGCGTTGTTGTCAAGGGTTTGGTTATTCAAGAGACCCAGTACTTC. This translates into CSVVVKGLVIQETQYF.

The rearrangement uses TRBV11-2 and TRBJ2-3; 9 positions match TRBD2. The CDR3 has 17 amino acids. V lost 5 bases, J lost 4 bases, and 13 bases stayed unmatched. CDR1 and CDR2 (germline): SGHAT, FQNNGV. Here the CDR3 reads CASSIMKASGIPDTQYF. In nucleotides, the CDR3 is TGTGCCAGCAGCATAATGAAGGCTAGCGGGATCCCAGATACGCAGTATTTT.

The chain links TRBV7-8 to TRBJ1-2; 7 bases line up with TRBD1. The germline gives CDR1 SGHVS, CDR2 FQNEAQ. Trimming at V came to 1 base and at J to 0 bases, leaving 8 bases not matched to a gene. The CDR3 contains 17 residues. This CDR3 is CASSLDRGERPNYGYTF. The CDR3, as DNA: TGTGCCAGCAGCTTAGACAGGGGAGAGCGTCCTAACTATGGCTACACCTTC.

The chain joins TRBV19 to TRBJ1-5; D is unclear. Germline CDR1 reads LNHDA; CDR2 reads SQIVND (reference sequence). V lost 7 bases and J lost 1, with 14 bases in between. This CDR3 has 15 residues. CDR3 sequence: CASKGQDFSNQPQHF. The CDR3 DNA is TGTGCCAGTAAGGGTCAGGACTTCAGCAATCAGCCCCAGCATTTT.

The chain carries TRBV13 and TRBJ2-5, with 12 positions matching TRBD1. CDR3 size: 16 residues. V trimming: 4 bases; J trimming: 5 bases; junction bases outside the gene matches: 8. CDR1 PRHDT and CDR2 FYEKMQ come from the germline V gene (reference sequence). The CDR3 sequence is CASSSRGTGGSETQYF. DNA for the CDR3: TGTGCCAGCAGCTCCCGTGGGACAGGGGGCTCGGAGACCCAGTACTTC.

V usage is TRBV15 and J usage is TRBJ2-7; possible D gene TRBD1, 5 bases. Trimming took 1 base from V and 4 from J, leaving 11 bases between them. Germline CDR1 LNHNV, CDR2 YYDKDF (reference sequence). The CDR3 loop spans 14 amino acids. Written as DNA, the CDR3 is TGTGCCACCAGCAGAGTAAGTCAGGGTTACGAGCAGTACTTC. Translating it yields CATSRVSQGYEQYF. Combining the CDR3 with reference TRBV15 and TRBJ2-7 gives the whole variable domain DAMVIQNPRYQVTQFGKPVTLSCSQTLNHNVMYWYQQKSSQAPKLLFHYYDKDFNNEADTPDNFQSRRPNTSFCFLDIRSPGLGDTAMYLCATSRVSQGYEQYFGPGTRLTVT.

The V gene is TRBV4-3, the J gene TRBJ1-4; D is unresolved. V dropped 0 bases and J dropped 7 bases, with 9 bases sitting between them. This CDR3 region has 14 residues. Germline lookup yields CDR1 LGHNA and CDR2 YSLEER. The CDR3 bases are TGCGCCAGCAGCCAAGATCACACTCGTGAAAAACTGTTTTTT. The encoded protein is CASSQDHTREKLFF.